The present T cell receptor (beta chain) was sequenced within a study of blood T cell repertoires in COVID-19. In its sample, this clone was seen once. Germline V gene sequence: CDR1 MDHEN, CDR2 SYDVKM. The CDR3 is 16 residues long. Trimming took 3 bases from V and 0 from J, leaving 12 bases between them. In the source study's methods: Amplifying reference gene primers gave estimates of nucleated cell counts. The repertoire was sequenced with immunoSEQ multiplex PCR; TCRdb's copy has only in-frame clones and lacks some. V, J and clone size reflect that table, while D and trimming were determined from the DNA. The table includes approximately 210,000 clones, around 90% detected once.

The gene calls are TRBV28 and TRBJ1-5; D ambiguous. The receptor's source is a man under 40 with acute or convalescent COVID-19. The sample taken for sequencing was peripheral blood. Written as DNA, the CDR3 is TGTGCCAGCAGTTTCAGGTCGGCTTATAGCAATCAGCCCCAGCATTTT. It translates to CASSFRSAYSNQPQHF.